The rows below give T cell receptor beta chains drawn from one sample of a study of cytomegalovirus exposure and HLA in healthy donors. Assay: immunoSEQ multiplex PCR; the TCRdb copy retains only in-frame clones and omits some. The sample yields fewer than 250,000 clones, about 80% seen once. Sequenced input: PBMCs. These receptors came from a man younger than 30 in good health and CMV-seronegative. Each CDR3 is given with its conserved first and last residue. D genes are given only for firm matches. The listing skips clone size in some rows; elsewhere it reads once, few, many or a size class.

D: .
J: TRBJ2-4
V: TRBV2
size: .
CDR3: CANQGPKNIQYF
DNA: TGTGCCAATCAGGGGCCGAAAAACATTCAGTACTTC

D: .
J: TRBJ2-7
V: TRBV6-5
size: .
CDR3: CASSELSQGYEQYF
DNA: TGTGCCAGCAGTGAACTCTCTCAGGGCTACGAGCAGTACTTC

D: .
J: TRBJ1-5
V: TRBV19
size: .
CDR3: CASSTWTAYSNQPQHF
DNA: TGTGCCAGTAGTACTTGGACAGCGTATAGCAATCAGCCCCAGCATTTT

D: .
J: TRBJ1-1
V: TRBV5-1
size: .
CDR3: CASRTQAANTEAFF
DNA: TGCGCCAGCAGGACACAGGCCGCGAACACTGAAGCTTTCTTT

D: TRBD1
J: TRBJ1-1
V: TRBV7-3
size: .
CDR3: CASSSQGSNTEAFF
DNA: TGTGCCAGCAGCTCACAGGGGTCGAACACTGAAGCTTTCTTT

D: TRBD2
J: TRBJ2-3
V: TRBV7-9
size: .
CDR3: CASSLGLAGGPGGTDTQYF
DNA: TGTGCCAGCAGTCTTGGACTAGCGGGAGGGCCAGGGGGCACAGATACGCAGTATTTT

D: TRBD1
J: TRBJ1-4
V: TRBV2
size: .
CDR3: CASSEKSMAGGNEKLFF
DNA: TGTGCCAGCAGTGAGAAGAGTATGGCAGGGGGCAATGAAAAACTGTTTTTT

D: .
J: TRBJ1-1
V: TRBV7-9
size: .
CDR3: CASRRNGGTEAFF
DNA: TGTGCCAGCAGGAGAAACGGGGGGACTGAAGCTTTCTTT

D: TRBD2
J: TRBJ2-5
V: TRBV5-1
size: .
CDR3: CASSLDPTSGETQYF
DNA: TGCGCCAGCAGCTTGGATCCGACTAGCGGGGAGACCCAGTACTTC

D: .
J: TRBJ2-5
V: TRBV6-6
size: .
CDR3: CATRPPGPAGETQYF
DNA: TGTGCCACCCGACCCCCGGGGCCGGCGGGGGAGACCCAGTACTTC

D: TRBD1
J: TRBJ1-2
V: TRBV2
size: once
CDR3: CASRSGQGAGYTF
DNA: TGTGCCAGCAGAAGTGGACAGGGGGCGGGCTACACCTTC

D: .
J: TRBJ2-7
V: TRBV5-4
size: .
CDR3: CASSLGGGPYSYEQYF
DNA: TGTGCCAGCAGCTTGGGAGGGGGACCGTACTCCTACGAGCAGTACTTC

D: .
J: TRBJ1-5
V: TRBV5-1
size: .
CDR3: CASSFGENSNQPQHF
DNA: TGCGCCAGCAGCTTTGGGGAGAATAGCAATCAGCCCCAGCATTTT

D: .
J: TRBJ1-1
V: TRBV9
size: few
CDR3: CASSETGPPSPNTEAFF
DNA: TGTGCCAGCAGCGAAACAGGGCCACCGAGCCCGAACACTGAAGCTTTCTTT

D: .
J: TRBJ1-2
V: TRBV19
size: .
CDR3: CASSRDSRVTNYGYTF
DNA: TGTGCCAGTAGTCGCGACTCCAGGGTTACTAACTATGGCTACACCTTC

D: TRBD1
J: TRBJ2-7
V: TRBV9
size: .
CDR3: CASSGQGASYEQYF
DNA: TGTGCCAGCAGCGGACAGGGGGCTTCCTACGAGCAGTACTTC

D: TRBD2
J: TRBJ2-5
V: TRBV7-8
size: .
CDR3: CASSLISGVQETQYF
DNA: TGTGCCAGCAGCTTAATTAGCGGGGTACAAGAGACCCAGTACTTC

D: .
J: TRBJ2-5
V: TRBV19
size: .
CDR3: CASTGEQETQYF
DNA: TGTGCCAGTACCGGTGAACAAGAGACCCAGTACTTC

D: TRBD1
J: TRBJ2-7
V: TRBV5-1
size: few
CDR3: CASSFGTGHVYEQYF
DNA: TGCGCCAGCAGCTTCGGGACAGGACACGTCTACGAGCAGTACTTC

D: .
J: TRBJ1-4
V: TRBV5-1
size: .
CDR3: CASSRGGEAEKLFF
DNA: TGCGCCAGCAGCCGCGGGGGGGAGGCGGAAAAACTGTTTTTT

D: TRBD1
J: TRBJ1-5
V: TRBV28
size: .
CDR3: CASSLGQGPTGNQPQHF
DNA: TGTGCCAGCAGTTTGGGACAGGGTCCCACGGGCAATCAGCCCCAGCATTTT

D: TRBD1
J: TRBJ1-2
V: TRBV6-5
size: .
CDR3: CASSSRTGFGYTF
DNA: TGTGCCAGCAGTAGCCGGACAGGGTTTGGCTACACCTTC

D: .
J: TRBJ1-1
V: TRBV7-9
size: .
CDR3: CASSQSVGGDTEAFF
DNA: TGTGCCAGCAGCCAATCGGTGGGGGGAGACACTGAAGCTTTCTTT

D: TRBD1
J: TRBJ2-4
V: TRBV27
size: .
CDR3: CASSSYTTGETKNIQYF
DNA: TGTGCCAGCAGTAGCTACACGACAGGGGAAACCAAAAACATTCAGTACTTC

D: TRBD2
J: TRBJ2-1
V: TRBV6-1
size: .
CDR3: CASTGLAGAGNEQFF
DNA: TGTGCCAGCACCGGACTAGCGGGAGCTGGCAATGAGCAGTTCTTC

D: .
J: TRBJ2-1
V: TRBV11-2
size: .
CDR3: CASTGVYYNEQFF
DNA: TGTGCCAGCACGGGTGTTTACTACAATGAGCAGTTCTTC

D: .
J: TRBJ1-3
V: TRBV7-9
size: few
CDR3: CASSGGDGRYSGNTIYF
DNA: TGTGCCAGCAGCGGAGGGGACGGCCGTTACTCTGGAAACACCATATATTTT

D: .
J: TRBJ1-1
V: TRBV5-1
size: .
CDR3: CASSAGPDAGTEAFF
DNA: TGCGCCAGCAGCGCCGGACCTGACGCGGGGACTGAAGCTTTCTTT

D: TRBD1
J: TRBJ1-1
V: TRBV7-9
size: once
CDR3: CSSSRAKQGVFNTEAFF
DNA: TGTTCCAGCAGCCGAGCCAAACAGGGGGTATTCAACACTGAAGCTTTCTTT

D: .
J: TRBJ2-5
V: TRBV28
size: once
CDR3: CASSFLPRNHQETQYF
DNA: TGTGCCAGCAGTTTCCTCCCGCGGAACCACCAAGAGACCCAGTACTTC

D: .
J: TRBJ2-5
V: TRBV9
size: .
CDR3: CASTPRTNQETQYF
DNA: TGTGCCAGCACCCCCCGGACAAATCAAGAGACCCAGTACTTC

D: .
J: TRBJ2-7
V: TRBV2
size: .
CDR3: CASSEADGDIQYEQYF
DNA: TGTGCCAGCAGTGAAGCGGACGGGGACATCCAGTACGAGCAGTACTTC

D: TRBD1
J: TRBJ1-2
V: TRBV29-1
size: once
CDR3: CSVDAGQGSYGYTF
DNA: TGCAGCGTGGATGCTGGACAGGGCTCCTATGGCTACACCTTC

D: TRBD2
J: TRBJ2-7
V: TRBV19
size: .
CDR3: CATQPAGALYEQYF
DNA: TGTGCCACTCAACCGGCGGGAGCACTCTACGAGCAGTACTTC

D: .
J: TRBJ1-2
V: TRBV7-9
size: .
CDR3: CASSGWTMGGYTF
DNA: TGTGCCAGCAGCGGATGGACAATGGGAGGCTACACCTTC

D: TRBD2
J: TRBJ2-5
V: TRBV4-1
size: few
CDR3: CASSQAVWGTSDQETQYF
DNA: TGCGCCAGCAGCCAAGCTGTGTGGGGGACTAGCGACCAAGAGACCCAGTACTTC

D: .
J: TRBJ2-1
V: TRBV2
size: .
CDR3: CASSERDAQFF
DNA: TGTGCCAGCAGTGAGCGGGATGCGCAGTTCTTC

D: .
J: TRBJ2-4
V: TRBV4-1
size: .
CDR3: CASSQDTGLGNIQYF
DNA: TGCGCCAGCAGCCAAGATACGGGACTCGGGAACATTCAGTACTTC

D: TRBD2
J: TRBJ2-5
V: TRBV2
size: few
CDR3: CASSEQVAGETQYF
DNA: TGTGCCAGCAGTGAGCAGGTAGCGGGAGAGACCCAGTACTTC

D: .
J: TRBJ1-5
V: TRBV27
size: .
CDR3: CASSLLGQPQHF
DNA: TGTGCCAGCAGTCTTCTAGGTCAGCCCCAGCATTTT

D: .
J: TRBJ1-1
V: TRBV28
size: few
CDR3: CASLSRAEAFF
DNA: TGTGCCAGCCTATCGCGGGCTGAAGCTTTCTTT

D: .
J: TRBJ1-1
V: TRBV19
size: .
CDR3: CASSIGTATFTEAFF
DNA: TGTGCCAGTAGTATAGGGACAGCAACCTTCACTGAAGCTTTCTTT

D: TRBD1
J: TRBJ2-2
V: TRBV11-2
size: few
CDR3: CASSFLQGAAGELFF
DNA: TGTGCCAGCAGCTTTCTACAGGGGGCGGCCGGGGAGCTGTTTTTT

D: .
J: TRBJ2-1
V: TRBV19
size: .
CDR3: CASSDAGSSSDEQFF
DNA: TGTGCCAGTAGTGATGCCGGGAGTTCATCCGATGAGCAGTTCTTC

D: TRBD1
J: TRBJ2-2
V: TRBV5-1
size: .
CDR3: CASSLGGQRQGRTGELFF
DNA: TGCGCCAGCAGCCTTGGGGGACAAAGACAGGGGAGGACCGGGGAGCTGTTTTTT